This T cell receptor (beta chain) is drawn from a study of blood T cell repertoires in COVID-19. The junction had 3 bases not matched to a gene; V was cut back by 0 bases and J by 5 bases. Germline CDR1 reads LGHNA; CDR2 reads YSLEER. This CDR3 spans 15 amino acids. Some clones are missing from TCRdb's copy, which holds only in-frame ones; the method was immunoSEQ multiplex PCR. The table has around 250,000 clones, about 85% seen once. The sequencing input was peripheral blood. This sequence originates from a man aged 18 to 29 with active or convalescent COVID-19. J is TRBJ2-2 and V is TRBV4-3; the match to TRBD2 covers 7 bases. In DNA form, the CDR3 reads TGCGCCAGCAGCCAAGAGGGAGGGCAAACCGGGGAGCTGTTTTTT. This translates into CASSQEGGQTGELFF.